This TCR beta chain stems from a study of blood T cells in healthy people across ages. PCR was performed a second time for about 6 to 11 cycles using a sample-barcoded 5' primer and a J-beta primer mix. TCRdb itself ran the 5' RACE reads through MiXCR, one entry per CDR3 protein. The repertoire holds fewer than 1.5 million distinct CDR3 sequences, with around 42% as singletons. A word on this clonotype: What it recognizes is unknown.

Study conclusions and caveats: Higher diversity and more naive CD4+ cells were features of long-lived donors, compared to aged donors.

The V gene's germline CDR1 is MNHNY and CDR2 SVGAGI (reference sequence). V was pared by 0 bases and J by 11 bases, with 16 bases between. The CDR3 runs 14 residues. The origin of this receptor is a woman aged 18-30 years in good health. The chain recombines TRBV6-6 with TRBJ2-5; D gene unclear. The specimen sequenced was blood. The DNA for the CDR3 is TGTGCCAGCAGTTACTCCCCGAAGGGTGATGAGCAGTACTTC. Its protein product is CASSYSPKGDEQYF.